This TCR beta chain was identified during a study of cytomegalovirus exposure and HLA in healthy donors. The CDR3 contains 14 residues. Germline assignment: CDR1 SGHTS and CDR2 YDEGEE. V was trimmed by 2 bases and J by 0 bases, leaving 8 bases between them. Use of 60 Vbeta and 13 Jbeta primers characterized the PCR. TCRdb keeps only in-frame clones here, not all; method: immunoSEQ multiplex PCR. The sample has more than 95,000 clones, roughly 70% seen once; the top ten hold 11%. Study findings and constraints: There were some V segments, including TRBV6-2 and TRBV6-3, excluded as indistinguishable. In a later analysis, compared with equally common non-associated chains, HLA-associated beta chains were more expanded. A missense variant in DCLRE1C was later tied to TCR beta V- and J-gene trimming.

In the case of this clone: Its antigen is not identified.

The TCR was taken from a woman aged 45-65 years in good health and CMV-seropositive. V gene TRBV5-8 combines with J gene TRBJ1-2; D perhaps matches TRBD1 (5 bases). The sample was PBMCs. The CDR3 reads CASSFTGTNYGYTF. The DNA of the CDR3 is TGTGCCAGCAGCTTTACAGGCACTAACTATGGCTACACCTTC.